These T cell receptor beta chains were read from a single sample in a study of cytomegalovirus exposure and HLA in healthy donors. The table came from immunoSEQ multiplex PCR; TCRdb's copy has only in-frame clones and leaves some out. The data contain some 180,000 clones, roughly 82% of them singletons. The source material was PBMCs. Source of these receptors: a man aged 35 to 55 in good health and CMV-seronegative. The CDR3 runs from the conserved cysteine through the conserved F or W. Each record gives: clone size, V gene, J gene, D gene, CDR3 protein, CDR3 DNA. D genes are given only for firm matches. Clone size is shown for a subset of rows, as once, few, many or a class of expanded clone.

.	TRBV5-1	TRBJ2-1	TRBD2	CASSFIAGGRNEQFF	TGCGCCAGCAGCTTTATAGCGGGGGGGAGGAATGAGCAGTTCTTC
.	TRBV5-5	TRBJ1-1	.	CASSLRPGSNTEAFF	TGTGCCAGCAGCTTGAGGCCGGGGTCGAACACTGAAGCTTTCTTT
.	TRBV7-2	TRBJ1-2	TRBD1	CASSLMGQGSYGYTF	TGTGCCAGCAGCTTAATGGGACAGGGGAGCTATGGCTACACCTTC
.	TRBV7-2	TRBJ2-5	TRBD1	CASSPGTARRETQYF	TGTGCCAGCAGCCCTGGGACAGCCCGAAGGGAGACCCAGTACTTC
.	TRBV19	TRBJ2-2	.	CASREGERGELFF	TGTGCCAGTAGGGAAGGGGAAAGGGGGGAGCTGTTTTTT
.	TRBV7-3	TRBJ2-1	TRBD2	CASSLIAGDNEQFF	TGTGCCAGCAGCTTAATAGCGGGGGACAATGAGCAGTTCTTC
.	TRBV19	TRBJ2-7	TRBD1	CASSIEWDRAQYF	TGTGCCAGTAGTATAGAGTGGGACAGGGCGCAGTACTTC
.	TRBV30	TRBJ1-6	.	CAWSGGGYNSPLHF	TGTGCCTGGAGTGGAGGCGGCTATAATTCACCCCTCCACTTT
.	TRBV14	TRBJ2-7	.	CASSQNTRKQYF	TGTGCCAGCAGCCAAAATACTCGAAAGCAGTACTTC
.	TRBV29-1	TRBJ1-4	TRBD1	CSIRQGINEKLFF	TGCAGCATCAGACAGGGCATTAATGAAAAACTGTTTTTT
.	TRBV13	TRBJ2-3	TRBD2	CASSSIGTSGSRADTQYF	TGTGCCAGCAGCTCAATAGGGACTAGCGGGAGTCGTGCAGATACGCAGTATTTT
.	TRBV5-4	TRBJ2-3	.	CASSLETGRTDTQYF	TGTGCCAGCAGCTTGGAGACAGGTAGAACAGATACGCAGTATTTT
.	TRBV7-3	TRBJ2-7	.	CASSFQQGGGYEQYF	TGTGCCAGCAGCTTCCAACAGGGGGGAGGGTACGAGCAGTACTTC
few	TRBV19	TRBJ2-1	TRBD1	CASSIPGTGNEQFF	TGTGCCAGTAGTATTCCCGGGACAGGGAATGAGCAGTTCTTC
.	TRBV25-1	TRBJ2-1	.	CASSELEMTGRAHEQFF	TGTGCCAGCAGTGAATTAGAAATGACAGGAAGGGCCCATGAGCAGTTCTTC
.	TRBV10-3	TRBJ1-5	TRBD1	CAISEQGAEQPQHF	TGTGCCATCAGTGAACAGGGGGCGGAACAGCCCCAGCATTTT
.	TRBV2	TRBJ1-5	TRBD1	CASRADRDQPQHF	TGTGCCAGCAGGGCTGACAGGGACCAGCCCCAGCATTTT
once	TRBV27	TRBJ2-7	.	CASSLSSQGGSREQYF	TGTGCCAGCAGTTTATCAAGCCAGGGGGGTTCGAGAGAGCAGTACTTC
.	TRBV28	TRBJ1-2	.	CASTGQGSRTYRNYGYTF	TGTGCCAGCACGGGTCAGGGGAGCAGGACCTACAGAAACTATGGCTACACCTTC
.	TRBV4-3	TRBJ1-1	.	CASSQDTSFTEAFF	TGCGCCAGCAGCCAAGATACATCTTTCACTGAAGCTTTCTTT